Listed below are T cell receptor beta chains from one sample, sequenced in a study of blood T cell repertoires in COVID-19. The protocol was immunoSEQ multiplex PCR, while the TCRdb copy is restricted to in-frame clones and leaves out a portion. The table has about 130,000 clones, 79% seen once. The sequenced material came from peripheral blood. The source is a middle-aged man with active or convalescent COVID-19. The CDR3 runs from the conserved cysteine through the conserved F or W. Some rows have no size entry. The others give once, few or many, or a class for an expanded clone.

j_call: TRBJ2-7; clone_size: -; v_call: TRBV5-1; cdr3_aa: CASSWDGVDREQYF
j_call: TRBJ2-5; clone_size: -; v_call: TRBV4-2; cdr3_aa: CASSQPGQGVRETQYF
j_call: TRBJ2-7; clone_size: -; v_call: TRBV7-2; cdr3_aa: CASSPTGAGAYEQYF
j_call: TRBJ1-6; clone_size: -; v_call: TRBV27; cdr3_aa: CASSPGQGLSSPLHF
j_call: TRBJ1-5; clone_size: -; v_call: TRBV6-2/TRBV6-3; cdr3_aa: CASSPGGGLGQPQHF
j_call: TRBJ2-1; clone_size: -; v_call: TRBV24-1; cdr3_aa: CATSDWGLAGGYNEQFF
j_call: TRBJ1-6; clone_size: few; v_call: TRBV2; cdr3_aa: CASTRTGINNSPLHF
j_call: TRBJ2-4; clone_size: -; v_call: TRBV6-5; cdr3_aa: CASRDREAKNIQYF
j_call: TRBJ2-2; clone_size: -; v_call: TRBV5-1; cdr3_aa: CASSLNGVTGELFF
j_call: TRBJ2-2; clone_size: -; v_call: TRBV7-2; cdr3_aa: CASRGQGAGGELFF
j_call: TRBJ1-1; clone_size: -; v_call: TRBV6-6; cdr3_aa: CASTSRGEAFF
j_call: TRBJ1-3; clone_size: -; v_call: TRBV29-1; cdr3_aa: CSVDHRDSGNTIYF
j_call: TRBJ2-3; clone_size: -; v_call: TRBV24-1; cdr3_aa: CATSDWGSNTDTQYF
j_call: TRBJ2-3; clone_size: -; v_call: TRBV11-2; cdr3_aa: CASSTNTRGDTQYF
j_call: TRBJ2-1; clone_size: few; v_call: TRBV11-2; cdr3_aa: CASSVGTSGTNEQFF
j_call: TRBJ1-3; clone_size: -; v_call: TRBV6-5; cdr3_aa: CASRTTSSSGNTIYF
j_call: TRBJ1-2; clone_size: once; v_call: TRBV29-1; cdr3_aa: CSVHSYGYTF
j_call: TRBJ1-2; clone_size: -; v_call: TRBV28; cdr3_aa: CASSPQVGSYGYTF
j_call: TRBJ1-1; clone_size: -; v_call: TRBV19; cdr3_aa: CASSVGTGGAEAFF
j_call: TRBJ2-5; clone_size: -; v_call: TRBV4-3; cdr3_aa: CASSQEGGETQYF
j_call: TRBJ1-5; clone_size: -; v_call: TRBV30; cdr3_aa: CAWSGGGPQHF
j_call: TRBJ1-2; clone_size: -; v_call: TRBV2; cdr3_aa: CASSEGVRSRYGYTF